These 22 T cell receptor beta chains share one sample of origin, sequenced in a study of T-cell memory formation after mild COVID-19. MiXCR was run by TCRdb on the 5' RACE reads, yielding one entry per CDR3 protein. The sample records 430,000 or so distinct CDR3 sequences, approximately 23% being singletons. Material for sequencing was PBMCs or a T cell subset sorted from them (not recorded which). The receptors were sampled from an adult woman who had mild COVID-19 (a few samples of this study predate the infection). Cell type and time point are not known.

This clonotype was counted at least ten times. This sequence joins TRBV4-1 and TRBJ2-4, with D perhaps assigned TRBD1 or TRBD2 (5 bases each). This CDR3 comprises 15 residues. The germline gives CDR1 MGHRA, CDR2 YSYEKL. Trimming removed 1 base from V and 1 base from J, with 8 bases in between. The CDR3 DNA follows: TGCGCCAGCAGCCAAGTATGGGGGGCCAAAAACATTCAGTACTTC. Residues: CASSQVWGAKNIQYF.

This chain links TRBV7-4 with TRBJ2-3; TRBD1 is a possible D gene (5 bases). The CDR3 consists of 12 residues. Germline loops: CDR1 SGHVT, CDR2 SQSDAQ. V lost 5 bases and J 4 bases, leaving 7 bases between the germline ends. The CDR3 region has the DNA TGTGCCAGCAGCGTACAGGCAGATACGCAGTATTTT. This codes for CASSVQADTQYF.

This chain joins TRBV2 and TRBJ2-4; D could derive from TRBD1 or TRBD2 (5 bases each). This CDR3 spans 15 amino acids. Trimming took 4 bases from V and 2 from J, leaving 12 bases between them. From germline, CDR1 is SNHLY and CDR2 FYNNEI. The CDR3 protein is CASSGGTVSKNIQYF. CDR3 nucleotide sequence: TGTGCCAGCAGTGGAGGGACGGTGTCCAAAAACATTCAGTACTTC.

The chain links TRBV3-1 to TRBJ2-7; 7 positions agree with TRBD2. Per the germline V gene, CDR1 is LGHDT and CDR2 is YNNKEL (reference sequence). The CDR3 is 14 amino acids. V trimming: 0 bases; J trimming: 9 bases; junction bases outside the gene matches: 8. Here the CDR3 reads CASSQDWAGEGQYF. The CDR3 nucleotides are TGTGCCAGCAGCCAAGACTGGGCGGGAGAGGGGCAGTACTTC.

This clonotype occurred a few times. CDR3 sequence reads: CSARAPWLASGSWITYEQYF. CDR3 nucleotide sequence: TGCAGTGCTAGAGCCCCCTGGTTGGCTAGCGGGAGTTGGATTACCTACGAGCAGTACTTC. V and J are TRBV20-1 and TRBJ2-7; TRBD2 aligns across 10 bases. Germline lookup yields CDR1 DFQATT and CDR2 SNEGSKA (reference sequence). Trimming took 1 base from V and 2 from J; bases not matched to a gene: 20. The CDR3 runs to 20 residues.

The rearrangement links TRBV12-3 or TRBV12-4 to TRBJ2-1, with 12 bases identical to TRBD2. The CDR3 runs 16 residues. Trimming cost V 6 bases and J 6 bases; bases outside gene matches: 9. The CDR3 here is CASRSSGGDFANEQFF. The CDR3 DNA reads TGTGCCAGCAGATCTAGCGGGGGGGATTTCGCCAATGAGCAGTTCTTC.

CDR3 bases: TGTGCCAGCAGTTTGAGGACAGGGGGAAACTATGGCTACACCTTC. Its translation: CASSLRTGGNYGYTF. The genes are TRBV12-3 or TRBV12-4 and TRBJ1-2, with 10 bases lining up with TRBD1. There are 15 residues in the CDR3. V gave up 3 bases and J gave up 2 bases; unmatched junction bases: 3.

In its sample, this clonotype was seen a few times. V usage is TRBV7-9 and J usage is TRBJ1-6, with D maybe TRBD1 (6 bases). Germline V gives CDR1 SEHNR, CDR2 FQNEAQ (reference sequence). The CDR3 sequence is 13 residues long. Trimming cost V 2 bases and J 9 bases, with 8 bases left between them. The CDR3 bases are TGTGCCAGCAGCTTAACAGGGAGTTCACCCCTCCACTTT. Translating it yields CASSLTGSSPLHF.

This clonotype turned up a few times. The CDR3 region is CSARSPGITFSGANVLTF. DNA for the CDR3: TGCAGTGCTAGATCCCCGGGGATCACCTTCTCTGGGGCCAACGTCCTGACTTTC. The chain combines TRBV20-1 with TRBJ2-6; D may be TRBD2 (5 bases). Looked up from germline, CDR1 is DFQATT and CDR2 is SNEGSKA (reference sequence). The CDR3 extends over 18 amino acids. V shed 2 bases and J shed 0 bases, with 17 bases lying between them.

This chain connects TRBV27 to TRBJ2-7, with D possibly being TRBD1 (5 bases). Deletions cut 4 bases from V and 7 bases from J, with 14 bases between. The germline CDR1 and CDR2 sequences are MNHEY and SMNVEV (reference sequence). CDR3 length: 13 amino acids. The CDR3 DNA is TGTGCCAGCAGTTGGGCAGGGCGTGGGGAGCAGTACTTC. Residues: CASSWAGRGEQYF.

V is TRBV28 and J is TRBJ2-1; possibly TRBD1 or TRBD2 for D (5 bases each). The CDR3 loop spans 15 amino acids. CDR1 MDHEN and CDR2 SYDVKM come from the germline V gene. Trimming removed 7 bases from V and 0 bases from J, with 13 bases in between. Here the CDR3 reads CASKLQGPSYNEQFF. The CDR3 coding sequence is TGTGCCAGCAAACTCCAGGGACCCTCCTACAATGAGCAGTTCTTC.

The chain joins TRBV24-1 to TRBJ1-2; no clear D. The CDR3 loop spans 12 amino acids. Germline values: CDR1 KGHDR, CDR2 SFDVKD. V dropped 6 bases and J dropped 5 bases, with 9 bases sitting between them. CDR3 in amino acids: CATSTDEYGYTF. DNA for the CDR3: TGTGCCACCAGTACAGATGAATATGGCTACACCTTC.

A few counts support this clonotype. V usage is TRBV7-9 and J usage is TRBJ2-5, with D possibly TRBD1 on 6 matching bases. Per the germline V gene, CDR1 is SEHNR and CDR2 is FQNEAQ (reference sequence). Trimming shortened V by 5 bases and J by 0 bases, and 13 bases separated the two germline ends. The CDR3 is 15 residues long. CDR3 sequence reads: CASSLGQMYQETQYF. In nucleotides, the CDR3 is TGTGCCAGCAGCCTCGGACAGATGTACCAAGAGACCCAGTACTTC.

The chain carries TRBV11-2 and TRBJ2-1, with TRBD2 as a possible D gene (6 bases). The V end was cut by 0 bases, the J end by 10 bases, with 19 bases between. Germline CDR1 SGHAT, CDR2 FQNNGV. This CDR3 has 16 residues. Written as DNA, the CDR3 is TGTGCCAGCAGCTTAGATGGAGGGTTCCTCTTAGGCGAGCAGTTCTTC. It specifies CASSLDGGFLLGEQFF.

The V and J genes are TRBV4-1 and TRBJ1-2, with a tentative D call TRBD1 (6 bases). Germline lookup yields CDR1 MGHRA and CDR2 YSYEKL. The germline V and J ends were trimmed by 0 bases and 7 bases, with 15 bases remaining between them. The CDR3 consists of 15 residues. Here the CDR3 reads CASSQEGAGVGGYTF. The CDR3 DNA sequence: TGCGCCAGCAGCCAAGAGGGGGCAGGGGTGGGTGGCTACACCTTC.

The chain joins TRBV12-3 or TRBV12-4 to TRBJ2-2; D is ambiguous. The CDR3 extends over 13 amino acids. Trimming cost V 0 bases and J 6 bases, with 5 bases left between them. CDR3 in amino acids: CASSLAAPGELFF. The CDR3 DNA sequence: TGTGCCAGCAGTTTAGCAGCGCCCGGGGAGCTGTTTTTT.

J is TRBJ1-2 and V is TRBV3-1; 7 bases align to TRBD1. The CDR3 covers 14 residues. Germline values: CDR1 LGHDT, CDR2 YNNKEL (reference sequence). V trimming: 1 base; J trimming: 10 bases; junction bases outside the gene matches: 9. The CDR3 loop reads CASSQGWRDSTYTF. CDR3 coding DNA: TGTGCCAGCAGCCAAGGTTGGCGGGACAGTACCTACACCTTC. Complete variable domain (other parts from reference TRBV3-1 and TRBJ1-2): DTAVSQTPKYLVTQMGNDKSIKCEQNLGHDTMYWYKQDSKKFLKIMFSYNNKELIINETVPNRFSPKSPDKAHLNLHINSLELGDSAVYFCASSQGWRDSTYTFGSGTRLTVV.

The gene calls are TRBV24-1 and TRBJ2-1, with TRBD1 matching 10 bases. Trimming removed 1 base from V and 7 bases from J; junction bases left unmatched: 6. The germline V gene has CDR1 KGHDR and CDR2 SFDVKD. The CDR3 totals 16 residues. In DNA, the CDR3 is TGTGCCACCAGTGATTTACCGGGACAGGGGCCGAATGAGCAGTTCTTC. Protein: CATSDLPGQGPNEQFF.

CDR3 nucleotide sequence: TGTGCCAGCAGCGTCTATTGGGCGGAAAGGGACTCCTACGAGCAGTACTTC. Its translation is CASSVYWAERDSYEQYF. The chain couples TRBV5-6 to TRBJ2-7; D remains ambiguous. The V end was cut by 4 bases, the J end by 0 bases, with 20 bases between. This CDR3 contains 17 residues. Germline CDR1 and CDR2: SGHDT and YYEEEE.

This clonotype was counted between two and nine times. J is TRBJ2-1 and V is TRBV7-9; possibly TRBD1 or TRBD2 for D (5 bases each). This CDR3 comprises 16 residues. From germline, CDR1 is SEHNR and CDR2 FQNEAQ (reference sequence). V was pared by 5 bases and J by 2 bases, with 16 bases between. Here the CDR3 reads CASSPLRRTTYNEQFF. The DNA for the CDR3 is TGTGCCAGCAGCCCCCTGCGGAGGACAACCTACAATGAGCAGTTCTTC. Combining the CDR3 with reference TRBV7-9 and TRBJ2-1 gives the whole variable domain DTGVSQNPRHKITKRGQNVTFRCDPISEHNRLYWYRQTLGQGPEFLTYFQNEAQLEKSRLLSDRFSAERPKGSFSTLEIQRTEQGDSAMYLCASSPLRRTTYNEQFFGPGTRLTVL.

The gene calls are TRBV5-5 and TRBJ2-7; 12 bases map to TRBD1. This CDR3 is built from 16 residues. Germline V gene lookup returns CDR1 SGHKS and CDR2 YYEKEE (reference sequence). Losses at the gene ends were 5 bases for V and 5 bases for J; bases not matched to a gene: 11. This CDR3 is CASRFGTGGVVNEQYF. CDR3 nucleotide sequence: TGTGCCAGCAGGTTTGGGACAGGGGGCGTCGTAAACGAGCAGTACTTC.

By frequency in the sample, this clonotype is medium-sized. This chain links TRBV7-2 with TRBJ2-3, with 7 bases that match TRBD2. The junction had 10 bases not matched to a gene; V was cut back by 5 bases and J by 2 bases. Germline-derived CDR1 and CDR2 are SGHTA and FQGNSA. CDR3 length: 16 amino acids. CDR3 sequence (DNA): TGTGCCAGCAGCCGATCTAGCGGAACCTACACAGATACGCAGTATTTT. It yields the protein CASSRSSGTYTDTQYF. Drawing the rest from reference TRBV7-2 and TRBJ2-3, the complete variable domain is GAGVSQSPSNKVTEKGKDVELRCDPISGHTALYWYRQSLGQGLEFLIYFQGNSAPDKSGLPSDRFSAERTGGSVSTLTIQRTQQEDSAVYLCASSRSSGTYTDTQYFGPGTRLTVL.